This is a list of T cell receptor beta chains from one sample in a study of identical twins. TCRdb used MiXCR to reprocess the 5' RACE reads, holding one entry per CDR3 protein. The table records approximately 1.8 million distinct CDR3 sequences, about 32% of them present only once. The specimen was cord blood. All receptors derive from a newborn girl in good health. Both conserved end residues are part of each CDR3. Each record gives: V gene, CDR3 protein.

v_call: TRBV3-1; cdr3_aa: CACSQVGEQYF
v_call: TRBV12-3/TRBV12-4; cdr3_aa: CAGSLRRGRGTSTDTQYF
v_call: TRBV20-1; cdr3_aa: CSAREASYNSPLHF
v_call: TRBV14; cdr3_aa: CASSQDRLLTGELFF
v_call: TRBV5-1; cdr3_aa: CASSSRPQGANTEAFF
v_call: TRBV12-3/TRBV12-4; cdr3_aa: CASSPASGPSNEQFF
v_call: TRBV6-2/TRBV6-3; cdr3_aa: CASSYDGFYGYTF
v_call: TRBV4-2; cdr3_aa: CASSQATERGKNIQYF
v_call: TRBV20-1; cdr3_aa: CSARVGGPSDTQYF
v_call: TRBV7-2; cdr3_aa: CASSFLVGDTQYF
v_call: TRBV29-1; cdr3_aa: CSVEGRQEYNEQFF
v_call: TRBV3-1; cdr3_aa: CASSRPNSGTGRDSNQPQHF
v_call: TRBV10-3; cdr3_aa: CAIGGSYDEQFF
v_call: TRBV5-6; cdr3_aa: CASSPTERDYEQYF